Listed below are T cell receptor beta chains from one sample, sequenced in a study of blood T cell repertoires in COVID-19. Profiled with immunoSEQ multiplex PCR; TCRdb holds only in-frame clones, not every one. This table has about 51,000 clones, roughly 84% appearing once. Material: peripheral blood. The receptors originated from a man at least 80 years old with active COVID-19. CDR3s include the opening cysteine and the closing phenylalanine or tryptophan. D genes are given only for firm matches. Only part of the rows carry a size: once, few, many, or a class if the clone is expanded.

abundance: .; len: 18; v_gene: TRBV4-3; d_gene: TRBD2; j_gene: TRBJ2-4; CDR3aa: CASSQVVEASGSENIQYF; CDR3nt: TGCGCCAGCAGCCAAGTGGTCGAAGCTAGCGGGAGCGAAAACATTCAGTACTTC
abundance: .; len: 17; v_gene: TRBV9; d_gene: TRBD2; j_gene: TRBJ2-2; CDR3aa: CASSPPVGTSGTGELFF; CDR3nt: TGTGCCAGCAGCCCACCTGTGGGGACTAGCGGGACCGGGGAGCTGTTTTTT
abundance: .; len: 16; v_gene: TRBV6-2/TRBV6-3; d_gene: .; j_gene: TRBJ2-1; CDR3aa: CASSTVLSSSYNEQFF; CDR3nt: TGTGCCAGCAGTACCGTACTAAGTAGCTCCTACAATGAGCAGTTCTTC
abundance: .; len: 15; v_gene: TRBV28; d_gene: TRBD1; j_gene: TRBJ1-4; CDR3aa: CASSLGGQGAVELFF; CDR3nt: TGTGCCAGCAGTTTGGGCGGACAGGGGGCGGTAGAACTGTTTTTT
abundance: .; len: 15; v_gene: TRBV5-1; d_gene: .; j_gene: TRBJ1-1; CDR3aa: CASSPIGGRNTEAFF; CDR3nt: TGCGCCAGCAGCCCGATCGGGGGGCGGAACACTGAAGCTTTCTTT
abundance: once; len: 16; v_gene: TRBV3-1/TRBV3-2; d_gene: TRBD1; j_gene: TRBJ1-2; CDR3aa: CASSLTKDRRDYGYTF; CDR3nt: TGTGCCAGCAGCCTAACCAAGGACAGGAGGGACTATGGCTACACCTTC
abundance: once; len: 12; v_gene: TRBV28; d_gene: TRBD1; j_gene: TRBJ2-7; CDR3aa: CASRTGAYEQYF; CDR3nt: TGTGCCAGCAGGACAGGGGCCTACGAGCAGTACTTC
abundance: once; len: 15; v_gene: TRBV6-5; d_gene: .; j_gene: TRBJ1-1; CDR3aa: CASSSGGPMNTEAFF; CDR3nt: TGTGCCAGCAGCTCGGGAGGTCCGATGAACACTGAAGCTTTCTTT
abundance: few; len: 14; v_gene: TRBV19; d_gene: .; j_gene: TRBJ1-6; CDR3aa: CASSTGIPNSPLHF; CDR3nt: TGTGCCAGTAGTACCGGGATCCCTAATTCACCCCTCCACTTT
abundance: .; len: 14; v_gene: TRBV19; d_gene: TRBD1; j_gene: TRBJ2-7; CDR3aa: CASSLPGQIYEQYF; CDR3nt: TGTGCCAGTAGTCTCCCGGGACAGATCTACGAGCAGTACTTC
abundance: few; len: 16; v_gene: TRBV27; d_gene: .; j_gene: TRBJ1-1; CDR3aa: CASSSVRVSMNTEAFF; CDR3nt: TGTGCCAGCAGTTCCGTCAGGGTTTCGATGAACACTGAAGCTTTCTTT
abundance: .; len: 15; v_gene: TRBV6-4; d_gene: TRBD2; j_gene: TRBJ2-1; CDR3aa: CASSKWEGPPNEQFF; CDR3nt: TGTGCCAGCAGTAAGTGGGAGGGCCCCCCCAATGAGCAGTTCTTC
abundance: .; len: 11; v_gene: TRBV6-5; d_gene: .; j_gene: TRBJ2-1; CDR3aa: CASRERNEQFF; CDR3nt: TGTGCCAGCAGGGAGCGGAATGAGCAGTTCTTC
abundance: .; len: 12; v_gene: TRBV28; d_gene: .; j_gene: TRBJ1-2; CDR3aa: CATQGQTSGYTF; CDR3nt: TGTGCCACCCAAGGACAGACGTCTGGCTACACCTTC
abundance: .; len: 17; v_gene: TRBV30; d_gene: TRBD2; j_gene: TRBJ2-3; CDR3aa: CAWSDRVTSGSTDTQYF; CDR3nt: TGTGCCTGGAGTGACAGGGTAACTAGCGGAAGCACAGATACGCAGTATTTT
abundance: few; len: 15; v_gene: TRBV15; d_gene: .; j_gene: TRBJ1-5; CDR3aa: CATSRDVYSNQPQHF; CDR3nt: TGTGCCACCAGCAGAGATGTGTATAGCAATCAGCCCCAGCATTTT
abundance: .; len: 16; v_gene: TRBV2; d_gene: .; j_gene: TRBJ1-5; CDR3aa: CASSGPRLIFNQPQHF; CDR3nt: TGTGCCAGCAGTGGGCCCAGGCTAATCTTCAATCAGCCCCAGCATTTT
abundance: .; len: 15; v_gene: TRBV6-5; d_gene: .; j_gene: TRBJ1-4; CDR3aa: CASSQSGTYNEKLFF; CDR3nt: TGTGCCAGCAGCCAGTCGGGAACCTATAATGAAAAACTGTTTTTT
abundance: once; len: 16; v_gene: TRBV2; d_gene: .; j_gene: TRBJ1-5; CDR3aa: CASSEAAGQVSQPQHF; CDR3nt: TGTGCCAGCAGTGAAGCGGCGGGGCAGGTCAGTCAGCCCCAGCATTTT
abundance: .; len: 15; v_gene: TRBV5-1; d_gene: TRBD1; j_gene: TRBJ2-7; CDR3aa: CASSLASGTAYEQYF; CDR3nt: TGCGCCAGCAGCTTAGCCTCCGGGACAGCCTACGAGCAGTACTTC
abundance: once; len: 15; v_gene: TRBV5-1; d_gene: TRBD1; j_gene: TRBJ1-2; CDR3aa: CASSLSTGGVYGYTF; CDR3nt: TGCGCCAGCAGCCTGTCTACAGGGGGCGTCTATGGCTACACCTTC
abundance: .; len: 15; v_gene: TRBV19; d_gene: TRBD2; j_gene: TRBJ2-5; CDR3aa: CATTTRGLAGETQYF; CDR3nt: TGTGCCACCACGACGCGGGGACTAGCTGGCGAGACCCAGTACTTC
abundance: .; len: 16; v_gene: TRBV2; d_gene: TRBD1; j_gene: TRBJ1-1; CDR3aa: CASSARTGGMNTEAFF; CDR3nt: TGTGCCAGCAGTGCTCGGACAGGGGGAATGAACACTGAAGCTTTCTTT
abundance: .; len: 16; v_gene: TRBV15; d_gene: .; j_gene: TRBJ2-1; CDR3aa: CATSRDHGSSYNEQFF; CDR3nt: TGTGCCACCAGCAGAGATCACGGGAGCTCCTACAATGAGCAGTTCTTC
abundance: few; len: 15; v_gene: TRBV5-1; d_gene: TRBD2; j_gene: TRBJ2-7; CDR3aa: CASSLVAGGPYEQYF; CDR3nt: TGCGCCAGCAGCTTGGTAGCGGGAGGGCCATACGAGCAGTACTTC
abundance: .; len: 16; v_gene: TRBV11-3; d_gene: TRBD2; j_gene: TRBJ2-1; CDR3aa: CASSLGRGRTYNEQFF; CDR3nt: TGTGCCAGCAGCCTGGGGCGCGGGAGAACCTACAATGAGCAGTTCTTC
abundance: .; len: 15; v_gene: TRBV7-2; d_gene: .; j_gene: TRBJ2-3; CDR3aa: CASSAGLANTDTQYF; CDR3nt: TGTGCCAGCAGCGCAGGACTGGCAAACACAGATACGCAGTATTTT
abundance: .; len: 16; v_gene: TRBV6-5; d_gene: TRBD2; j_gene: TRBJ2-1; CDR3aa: CASSYSTSGIYNEQFF; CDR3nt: TGTGCCAGCAGTTACTCGACTAGCGGTATCTACAATGAGCAGTTCTTC
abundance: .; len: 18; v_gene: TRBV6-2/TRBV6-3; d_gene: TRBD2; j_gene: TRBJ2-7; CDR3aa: CASSDARTSGTFTYEQYF; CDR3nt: TGTGCCAGCAGTGACGCTCGGACTAGCGGGACCTTCACCTACGAGCAGTACTTC
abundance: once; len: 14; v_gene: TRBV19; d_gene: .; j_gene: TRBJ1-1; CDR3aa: CASSKAGVNTEAFF; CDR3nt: TGTGCCAGTAGTAAGGCAGGGGTCAACACTGAAGCTTTCTTT
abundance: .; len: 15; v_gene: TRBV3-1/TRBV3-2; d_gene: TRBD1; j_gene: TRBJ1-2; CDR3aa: CASSPSLGQGAGYTF; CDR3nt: TGTGCCAGCAGCCCGTCCTTAGGACAGGGGGCTGGCTACACCTTC
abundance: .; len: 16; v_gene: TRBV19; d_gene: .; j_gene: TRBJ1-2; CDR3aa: CASSITLRQTNYGYTF; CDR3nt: TGTGCCAGTAGTATAACGTTACGACAGACGAACTATGGCTACACCTTC
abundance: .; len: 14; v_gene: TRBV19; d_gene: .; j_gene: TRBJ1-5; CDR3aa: CASSSRGENQPQHF; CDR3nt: TGTGCCAGTAGTAGCAGGGGTGAAAATCAGCCCCAGCATTTT
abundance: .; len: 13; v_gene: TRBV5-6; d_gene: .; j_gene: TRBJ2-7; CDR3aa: CASRIRFSSAALF; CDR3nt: TGTGCCAGCAGAATTAGGTTTTCATCGGCAGCGCTTTTC
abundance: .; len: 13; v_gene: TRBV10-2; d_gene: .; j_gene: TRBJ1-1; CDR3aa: CASNAGGGTEAFF; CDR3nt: TGCGCCAGCAATGCCGGGGGGGGCACTGAAGCTTTCTTT
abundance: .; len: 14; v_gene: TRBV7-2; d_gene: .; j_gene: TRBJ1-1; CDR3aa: CASSPQGSWTEAFF; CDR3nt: TGTGCCAGCAGCCCCCAGGGTTCGTGGACTGAAGCTTTCTTT
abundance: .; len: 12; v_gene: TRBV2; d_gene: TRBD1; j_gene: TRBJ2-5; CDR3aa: CASGDSQETQYF; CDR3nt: TGTGCCAGCGGGGACAGCCAAGAGACCCAGTACTTC
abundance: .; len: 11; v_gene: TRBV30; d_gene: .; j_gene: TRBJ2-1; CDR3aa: CAWSAGLLLFF; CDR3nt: TGTGCCTGGAGTGCGGGGTTGTTGCTGTTCTTC
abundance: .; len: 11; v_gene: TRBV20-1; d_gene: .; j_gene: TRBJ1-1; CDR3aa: CSAPLTTEAFF; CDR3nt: TGCAGTGCTCCCCTAACCACCGAAGCTTTCTTT
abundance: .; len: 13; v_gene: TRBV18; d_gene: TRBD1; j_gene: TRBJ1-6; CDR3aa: CATTGTVNSPLHF; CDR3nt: TGTGCCACCACAGGGACAGTCAATTCACCCCTCCACTTT
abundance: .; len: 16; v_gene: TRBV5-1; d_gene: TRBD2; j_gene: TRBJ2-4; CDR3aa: CASSVLAGGAKNIQYF; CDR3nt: TGCGCCAGCAGCGTTTTAGCGGGGGGGGCAAAAAACATTCAGTACTTC
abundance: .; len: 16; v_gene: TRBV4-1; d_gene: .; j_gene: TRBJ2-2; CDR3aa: CASSRADTGGTGELFF; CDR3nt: TGCGCCAGCAGCCGAGCAGACACAGGAGGGACCGGGGAGCTGTTTTTT
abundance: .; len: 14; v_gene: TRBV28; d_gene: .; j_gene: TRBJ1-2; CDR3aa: CASSGTETNYGYTF; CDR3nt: TGTGCCAGCAGTGGAACAGAGACTAACTATGGCTACACCTTC
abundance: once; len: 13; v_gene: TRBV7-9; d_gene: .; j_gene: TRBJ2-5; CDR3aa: CASSRGQQETQYF; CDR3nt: TGTGCCAGCAGCCGCGGACAGCAAGAGACCCAGTACTTC
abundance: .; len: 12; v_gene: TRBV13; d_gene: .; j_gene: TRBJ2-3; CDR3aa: CASSPSTDTQYF; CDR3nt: TGTGCCAGCAGCCCGAGCACAGATACGCAGTATTTT
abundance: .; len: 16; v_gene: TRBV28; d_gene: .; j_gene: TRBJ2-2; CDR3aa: CASSFRQFANTGELFF; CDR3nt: TGTGCCAGCAGTTTCAGACAGTTTGCGAACACCGGGGAGCTGTTTTTT
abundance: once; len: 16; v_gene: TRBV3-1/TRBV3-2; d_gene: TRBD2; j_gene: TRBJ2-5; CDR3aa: CASSQGTGTSFGTQYF; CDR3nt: TGTGCCAGCAGCCAAGGTACCGGGACTAGCTTTGGGACCCAGTACTTC
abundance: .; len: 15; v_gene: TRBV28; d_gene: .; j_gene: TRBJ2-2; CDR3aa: CASRTTTGGTGELFF; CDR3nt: TGTGCCAGCAGAACAACGACCGGGGGCACCGGGGAGCTGTTTTTT
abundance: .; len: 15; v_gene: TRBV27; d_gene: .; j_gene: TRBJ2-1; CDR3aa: CASSLGGGSYNEQFF; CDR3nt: TGTGCCAGCAGTTTGGGCGGAGGCTCCTACAATGAGCAGTTCTTC
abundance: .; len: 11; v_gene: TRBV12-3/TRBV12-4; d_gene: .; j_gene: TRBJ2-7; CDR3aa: CASSFSGEQYF; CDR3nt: TGTGCCAGCAGTTTTTCGGGCGAGCAGTACTTC